A single sample is the source of the 24 T cell receptor beta chains below, sequenced in a study of shared clonotypes between healthy human individuals (dated by TCRdb to 2020 to 2021). Library construction relied on the immunoSEQ multiplex PCR assay. Here the immuneACCESS table is served through TCRdb, limited to in-frame sequences with V and J called. Missing clones are a known gap in these copies; in checked studies unresolved V genes cover under half, and the rest lacks a known reason. The sample profile shows 550,000 to 600,000 clones; around 81% of them were found once. The leading ten clones occupy around 13% of the sample. The sample was PBMCs. Source of these receptors: a woman between 40 and 50 years old in good health. Some clones in this sample may be carry-over from other donors' samples.

The sample holds a few counts of this clone. The chain recombines TRBV28 with TRBJ2-3; tentative D call: TRBD1 (5 bases). The germline gives CDR1 MDHEN, CDR2 SYDVKM. The V and J ends lost 6 bases and 0 bases respectively, with 13 bases between them. The CDR3 consists of 15 residues. As DNA, the CDR3 is TGTGCCAGCAGAGAACTGACAGCTAGCACAGATACGCAGTATTTT. It is translated as CASRELTASTDTQYF.

CDR3 amino acids: CASRVAGGVEQYF. CDR3 nucleotides: TGCGCCAGCAGGGTAGCGGGAGGAGTAGAGCAGTACTTC. The chain couples TRBV5-1 to TRBJ2-7; 10 nucleotides agree with TRBD2. Germline CDR1 reads SGHRS; CDR2 reads YFSETQ. V gave up 5 bases and J gave up 7 bases; unmatched junction bases: 6. CDR3 length: 13 residues.

The V and J genes are TRBV2 and TRBJ1-3, with unresolved D. This CDR3 region has 14 residues. V dropped 3 bases and J dropped 0 bases, with 6 bases sitting between them. Germline lookup yields CDR1 SNHLY and CDR2 FYNNEI. The CDR3 nucleotides read TGTGCCAGCAGTGACCGATACTCTGGAAACACCATATATTTT. It codes for CASSDRYSGNTIYF.

V and J are TRBV21-1 and TRBJ2-2. TRBV21-1 is marked as a pseudogene. This CDR3 has 16 amino acids. The CDR3 sequence: CASMGPGLGNTGELFF. CDR3 DNA sequence: TGTGCCAGCATGGGACCGGGCTTGGGAAACACCGGGGAGCTGTTTTTT.

The chain joins TRBV7-9 to TRBJ2-7; maybe TRBD1 (5 bases). CDR3 size: 12 residues. Trimming pared 3 bases from V and 7 bases from J, leaving 10 bases between. Germline-derived CDR1 and CDR2 are SEHNR and FQNEAQ (reference sequence). CDR3 sequence: CASSFNAGEQYF. CDR3 coding DNA: TGTGCCAGCAGCTTTAATGCAGGGGAGCAGTACTTC.

Turning to this clone: The likely explanation is a read error, given a far larger clone one base away. The sample carries other DNA sequences with the same CDR3. The chain uses TRBV2 and TRBJ2-6; D remains ambiguous. Germline V gene sequence: CDR1 SNHLY, CDR2 FYNNEI. The CDR3 has 15 amino acids. The CDR3 coding sequence is TGTGCTAGCAGCTACGGCCTAGGTGGGGCCAACGTCCTGACTTTC. Its translation is CASSYGLGGANVLTF.

The J gene is TRBJ2-7, the V gene TRBV6-5, with TRBD1 matching 7 bases. The CDR3 spans 15 residues. V lost 2 bases and J lost 1; bases outside the gene matches: 5. Germline CDR1 and CDR2: MNHEY and SVGAGI. The CDR3 DNA follows: TGTGCCAGCAGTTACGCGACAGGGAAGTCCTACGAGCAGTACTTC. Encoded protein: CASSYATGKSYEQYF.

The chain employs TRBV27 and TRBJ2-7; D ambiguous. V dropped 4 bases and J dropped 1 base, with 11 bases sitting between them. The CDR3 sequence is 14 residues long. The germline V gene has CDR1 MNHEY and CDR2 SMNVEV (reference sequence). CDR3 sequence reads: CASSSQKKSYEQYF. CDR3 bases: TGTGCCAGCAGTTCACAGAAAAAATCCTACGAGCAGTACTTC.

This clone was counted a single time. The chain combines TRBV5-3 with TRBJ2-7; TRBD1 matches at 12 bases. TRBV5-3 is treated as an ORF (open reading frame) with a function not yet certain. The CDR3 totals 15 residues. Germline trimming cut 5 bases from V and 6 bases from J; bases unmatched to any gene: 9. CDR3 region: CARRYSGTGGCEQYF. The CDR3 DNA sequence: TGTGCCAGAAGATACTCCGGGACAGGGGGCTGCGAGCAGTACTTC.

The chain is built from TRBV11-2 and TRBJ2-7; 10 bases map to TRBD2. Trimming took 7 bases from V and 0 from J; bases not matched to a gene: 6. CDR3 length: 15 amino acids. CDR1 SGHAT and CDR2 FQNNGV come from the germline V gene. CDR3 in amino acids: CASTATSGSSYEQYF. In nucleotides, the CDR3 is TGTGCCAGCACGGCGACTAGCGGGTCCTCCTACGAGCAGTACTTC.

The rearrangement links TRBV29-1 to TRBJ2-7; D is possibly TRBD1 (5 bases). The CDR3 covers 14 residues. V was cut by 4 bases and J by 5 bases, with 18 bases left in between. The germline V gene has CDR1 SQVTM and CDR2 ANQGSEA. The CDR3 loop is CSVVGPNGSDEQYF. The CDR3 DNA reads TGCAGCGTTGTGGGGCCAAATGGTTCTGACGAGCAGTACTTC.

For this clone: This likely traces to a read error, being one base from a far larger clone. No DNA is shown, since the ends of the CDR3 on it are uncertain; the CDR3 is the one TCRdb lists. This specimen includes other DNA sequences encoding the same CDR3. The gene calls are TRBV9 and TRBJ1-2. 16 amino acids form the CDR3, both terminal residues included. Germline V gives CDR1 SGDLS, CDR2 YYNGEE. CDR3 sequence: CASSVGLGSSNYGYTF.

The V and J genes are TRBV7-9 and TRBJ2-1; no reliable D call. Between the trimmed V and J ends, which lost 5 bases and 8 bases, there was a span of 10 bases. CDR3 length equals 12 residues. Germline V gene data show CDR1 as SEHNR and CDR2 as FQNEAQ (reference sequence). CDR3 residues: CASSSSGDEQFF. The CDR3 DNA reads as TGTGCCAGCAGCAGTAGTGGGGATGAGCAGTTCTTC.

This clone was seen a single time. This rearrangement joins TRBV6-6 to TRBJ1-2; D is undetermined. The CDR3 covers 12 residues. Germline lookup yields CDR1 MNHNY and CDR2 SVGAGI (reference sequence). The V gene lost 2 bases and the J gene lost 8 bases, with 9 bases spanning the gap. CDR3 sequence (DNA): TGTGCCAGCAGTTACAACCTGGAGGGCTACACCTTC. Translation: CASSYNLEGYTF.

This clone has more than one count but fewer than ten. The chain combines TRBV7-6 with TRBJ1-1; TRBD1 is a possible D gene (6 bases). Germline V gene lookup returns CDR1 SGHVS and CDR2 FNYEAQ. CDR3 size: 16 residues. V was cut by 2 bases and J by 7 bases, with 20 bases left in between. The CDR3 reads CASSLYDTGSGGEAFF. The CDR3 DNA sequence: TGTGCCAGCAGCTTATATGATACAGGGTCTGGCGGTGAAGCTTTCTTT.

The chain uses TRBV9 and TRBJ2-1, with D tentatively TRBD1 or TRBD2 (5 bases each). Looked up from germline, CDR1 is SGDLS and CDR2 is YYNGEE. The CDR3 covers 17 residues. V was shortened by 6 bases and J by 0 bases, with 19 bases between the two germline ends. CDR3 protein: CASTPVLFGGSYNEQFF. The CDR3 DNA is TGTGCCAGCACCCCTGTTTTGTTTGGGGGCTCCTACAATGAGCAGTTCTTC.

CDR3 protein: CASSETDGLYEQYF. In DNA, the CDR3 is TGTGCCAGCAGTGAAACGGACGGGCTCTACGAGCAGTACTTC. The chain combines TRBV6-1 with TRBJ2-7; D call uncertain. Looked up from germline, CDR1 is MNHNS and CDR2 is SASEGT. There are 14 residues in the CDR3. The germline V and J ends were trimmed by 2 bases and 3 bases, with 11 bases remaining between them.

The gene calls are TRBV5-1 and TRBJ1-1; TRBD1 matches 8 bases. The germline V gene encodes CDR1 SGHRS and CDR2 YFSETQ. The CDR3 is 14 amino acids. Trimming at V came to 4 bases and at J to 3 bases, leaving 5 bases not matched to a gene. The CDR3 sequence is CASSLGQADTEAFF. The CDR3 nucleotides are TGCGCCAGCAGCCTGGGACAGGCGGACACTGAAGCTTTCTTT.

The chain is built from TRBV5-1 and TRBJ2-1, with TRBD1 as a possible D gene (6 bases). Germline V gives CDR1 SGHRS, CDR2 YFSETQ. V was shortened by 0 bases and J by 6 bases, with 13 bases between the two germline ends. This CDR3 contains 15 residues. In DNA, the CDR3 is TGCGCCAGCAGCTTGGGTGGGGGCGCTAGCAATGAGCAGTTCTTC. Its translation is CASSLGGGASNEQFF.

The chain carries TRBV9 and TRBJ2-7, with 8 nucleotides matching TRBD2. The CDR3 totals 16 residues. The V gene end was trimmed by 0 bases and the J gene end by 3 bases; junction bases not matched to a gene: 8. Germline lookup yields CDR1 SGDLS and CDR2 YYNGEE. CDR3 in amino acids: CASSVGSSGTIYEQYF. CDR3 nucleotide sequence: TGTGCCAGCAGCGTAGGTAGTAGCGGGACCATCTACGAGCAGTACTTC.

This clone was seen ten or more times. J is TRBJ2-4 and V is TRBV5-6; 10 bases are shared with TRBD1. Trimming took 4 bases from V and 3 from J; bases not matched to a gene: 4. Germline values: CDR1 SGHDT, CDR2 YYEEEE. CDR3 length equals 15 residues. This CDR3 reads CASSGGQGVKNIQYF. The CDR3, as DNA: TGTGCCAGCAGCGGAGGACAGGGGGTCAAAAACATTCAGTACTTC.

The gene calls are TRBV2 and TRBJ2-7; D might be TRBD1 (6 bases). The CDR3 consists of 13 residues. The V gene's germline CDR1 is SNHLY and CDR2 FYNNEI. The ends were cut back, 4 bases at V and 2 bases at J, with 9 bases in the middle. CDR3 coding DNA: TGTGCCAGCAGTGTCCAGGGGACCTACGAGCAGTACTTC. It translates to CASSVQGTYEQYF. Full variable domain (missing parts from reference TRBV2 and TRBJ2-7): EPEVTQTPSHQVTQMGQEVILRCVPISNHLYFYWYRQILGQKVEFLVSFYNNEISEKSEIFDDQFSVERPDGSNFTLKIRSTKLEDSAMYFCASSVQGTYEQYFGPGTRLTVT.

CDR3 DNA: TGTGCCAGCAGCGCTACTAGCGGGAAGGAGACCCAGTACTTC. It is translated as CASSATSGKETQYF. The chain links TRBV4-2 to TRBJ2-5; 10 nucleotides match TRBD2. With V trimmed by 5 bases and J by 5 bases, 5 bases remained unmatched. This CDR3 contains 14 residues. In germline, CDR1 is LGHNA, CDR2 YNFKEQ.

The rearrangement uses TRBV28 and TRBJ1-2; no firm D call. Germline V gene sequence: CDR1 MDHEN, CDR2 SYDVKM. This CDR3 contains 14 residues. Between the trimmed V and J ends, which lost 2 bases and 0 bases, there was a span of 7 bases. For the CDR3, the DNA is TGTGCCAGCAGTTTAGTAGGAGCTAACTATGGCTACACCTTC. This sequence encodes CASSLVGANYGYTF.